Each of the 10 T cell receptor beta chains below was sequenced from the same sample in a study of cytomegalovirus exposure and HLA in healthy donors. 13 Jbeta primers and 60 Vbeta primers were used for the PCR. Produced via immunoSEQ multiplex PCR; TCRdb's table is partial and in-frame only. The data show fewer than 200,000 clones, around three quarters seen once. Sequencing was performed on PBMCs. These receptor sequences come from a man aged 35 to 55 in good health and CMV-seronegative.

The CDR3 coding sequence is TGCGCCAGCAGCCAAGAGGAGGGTCGTAATGAAAAACTGTTTTTT. This codes for CASSQEEGRNEKLFF. J is TRBJ1-4 and V is TRBV4-1; no definite D call. The CDR3 spans 15 residues. V was shortened by 0 bases and J by 4 bases, with 9 bases between the two germline ends. Germline CDR1 and CDR2: MGHRA and YSYEKL.

This chain joins TRBV7-2 and TRBJ2-7; D is uncertain. Germline V gives CDR1 SGHTA, CDR2 FQGNSA. The V gene lost 7 bases and the J gene lost 4 bases, with 17 bases spanning the gap. This CDR3 contains 14 residues. The CDR3 coding sequence is TGTGCCAGCACCCCAGACTCCGCTGGGTACGAGCAGTACTTC. It codes for CASTPDSAGYEQYF. Full variable domain (remainder filled in from reference TRBV7-2 and TRBJ2-7): GAGVSQSPSNKVTEKGKDVELRCDPISGHTALYWYRQSLGQGLEFLIYFQGNSAPDKSGLPSDRFSAERTGGSVSTLTIQRTQQEDSAVYLCASTPDSAGYEQYFGPGTRLTVT.

The CDR3: CASSVGQGRLGYTF. CDR3 DNA: TGTGCCAGCAGTGTGGGACAGGGCAGGCTGGGCTACACCTTC. The V and J genes are TRBV27 and TRBJ1-2; TRBD1 aligns across 9 bases. Trimming took 5 bases from V and 8 from J; bases not matched to a gene: 9. Germline CDR1 MNHEY, CDR2 SMNVEV (reference sequence). The CDR3 length is 14 residues.

This chain joins TRBV25-1 and TRBJ2-7, with TRBD2 identical over 13 bases. Trimming took 4 bases from V and 3 from J; bases not matched to a gene: 9. The CDR3 runs to 17 residues. CDR1 and CDR2 (germline): MGHDK, SYGVNS. CDR3 region: CASSASPRTSGSYEQYF. The CDR3 DNA reads as TGTGCCAGCAGTGCCTCCCCCCGGACTAGCGGGAGCTACGAGCAGTACTTC.

The chain carries TRBV19 and TRBJ1-2, with 7 positions matching TRBD1. The CDR3 sequence is 13 residues long. V was clipped by 4 bases and J by 8 bases; unmatched bases: 7. CDR1 and CDR2 (germline): LNHDA, SQIVND (reference sequence). For the CDR3, the DNA is TGTGCCAGTAGTACCCGACAGGGAGAGGGCTACACCTTC. Its translation: CASSTRQGEGYTF.

This clone has only one observation. J is TRBJ2-1 and V is TRBV20-1; tentative D call: TRBD1 (5 bases). The CDR3 covers 11 residues. Germline values: CDR1 DFQATT, CDR2 SNEGSKA (reference sequence). The V and J ends lost 3 bases and 9 bases respectively, with 9 bases between them. This CDR3 is CSASRAAEQFF. Written as DNA, the CDR3 is TGCAGTGCTAGCAGGGCTGCTGAGCAGTTCTTC.

This chain connects TRBV25-1 to TRBJ1-3, with TRBD1 matching over 9 bases. The CDR3 is 13 residues long. Germline loops: CDR1 MGHDK, CDR2 SYGVNS. Germline trimming cut 8 bases from V and 4 bases from J; bases unmatched to any gene: 3. The CDR3 reads CASGQGPGNTIYF. For the CDR3, the DNA is TGTGCCAGCGGACAGGGGCCCGGAAACACCATATATTTT.

The genes are TRBV5-1 and TRBJ1-6; 8 nucleotides align to TRBD1. The germline gives CDR1 SGHRS, CDR2 YFSETQ. This CDR3 is built from 16 residues. The V gene end was trimmed by 2 bases and the J gene end by 7 bases; junction bases not matched to a gene: 8. The CDR3 loop is CASSFAGQGGNSPLHF. The CDR3 nucleotides are TGCGCCAGCAGCTTTGCCGGACAGGGAGGGAATTCACCCCTCCACTTT.

Written as DNA, the CDR3 is TGTGCCAGCATTGACGACCGGGGGGCGGGGAACACTGAAGCTTTCTTT. Translation: CASIDDRGAGNTEAFF. J is TRBJ1-1 and V is TRBV6-1; tentative D call: TRBD1 (6 bases). The V end was cut by 7 bases, the J end by 1 base, with 19 bases between. The germline gives CDR1 MNHNS, CDR2 SASEGT. The CDR3 has 16 amino acids.

The chain is built from TRBV4-3 and TRBJ1-4, with a weak D call TRBD1 (5 bases). V was shortened by 2 bases and J by 2 bases, with 12 bases between the two germline ends. The CDR3 spans 16 residues. Germline V gives CDR1 LGHNA, CDR2 YSLEER. CDR3: CASSQQPPGTNEKLFF. The DNA of the CDR3 is TGCGCCAGCAGCCAACAACCCCCAGGGACTAATGAAAAACTGTTTTTT.